This TCR beta chain was captured by sequencing in a study of brain T cells in children with intractable seizures. Study conclusions and caveats: Viral specificity was inferred only from CDR3 similarity; HCMV serostatus was unknown.

At least one anti-epileptic drug was given before surgery. CDR1 and CDR2 (germline): SNHLY, FYNNEI. The length of the CDR3 is 14 residues. Trimming took off 2 bases at V and 0 bases at J, with 8 bases between the two ends. Sequencing was performed with immunoSEQ multiplex PCR; in TCRdb, only in-frame clones are kept and a portion is missing. The sample lists about 80,000 clones; 90% to 95% were seen once. This clone was observed a single time. As yet, its antigen is unknown. The gene calls are TRBV2 and TRBJ2-7; perhaps TRBD2 as D (5 bases). The sample in question was peripheral blood, obtained at surgery. The TCR sequence derives from a girl aged 2 to 10 with Rasmussen encephalitis and intractable seizures. As DNA, the CDR3 is TGTGCCAGCAGTGAACCGGGAAGCTCCTACGAGCAGTACTTC. Translation gives CASSEPGSSYEQYF.